The sequence of this T cell receptor beta chain was determined in a study of CD8+CD57+ T cells in acquired aplastic anemia. Study-wide background: Each DNA sample taken from sorted CD4+ and CD8+ cells came to about 3 ug on average. Study-wide findings and caveats: Simpson's diversity of CD8+ cells was not significantly different in patients compared with controls. The same twenty-nine CD8+ CDR3 sequences occurred in patients and in controls.

The template used for profiling TCR beta VDJ and CDR3 was genomic DNA. TCRdb passed the reads through MiXCR, listing each CDR3 protein once. The sample consists of under 500,000 distinct CDR3 sequences, around 30% of them appearing once. Turning to this clonotype: Its antigen remains unidentified.

Patients included in sequencing had previously demonstrated CD8+CD57+ cell expansion by flow cytometry. Blood samples were obtained from patients who had received no prior therapy. Germline V gives CDR1 SNHLY, CDR2 FYNNEI. This CDR3 spans 15 amino acids. The trim removed 5 bases at V and 5 bases at J, leaving 10 bases unmatched. The origin of this receptor is a human donor with aplastic anemia. Sequenced material: sorted CD4+, CD8+, or CD8+CD57+ T cells (not recorded which) from PBMCs. This chain links TRBV2 with TRBJ2-7, with 9 bases identical to TRBD2. The CDR3: CASSYSPSGIHEQYF. The CDR3 DNA reads TGTGCCAGCAGTTACTCGCCTAGCGGGATCCACGAGCAGTACTTC.